The 10 T cell receptor beta chains reported below all come from one sample, sequenced in a study of blood T cell repertoires in COVID-19. Repertoires were generated with immunoSEQ multiplex PCR, while TCRdb's copy carries only in-frame clones and drops some. Seen here are under 300,000 clones, around four fifths observed once, and the top ten hold around 6.4%. Source material: peripheral blood. The receptors derive from a woman in her sixties or seventies with active or convalescent COVID-19.

The rearrangement uses TRBV27 and TRBJ2-7; 9 bases are a match to TRBD1. The CDR3 has 17 residues. J lost 4 bases, V lost 5 bases, and 15 bases had no gene match. The germline CDR1 and CDR2 sequences are MNHEY and SMNVEV (reference sequence). The CDR3 DNA sequence: TGTGCCAGCAGTCATCTTCTACGGACAGGGGAGAGGTACGAGCAGTACTTC. It is translated as CASSHLLRTGERYEQYF.

The chain links TRBV5-1 to TRBJ2-4, with D possibly TRBD2 on 5 matching bases. In germline, CDR1 is SGHRS, CDR2 YFSETQ. V lost 1 base, J lost 0 bases, and 11 bases lay in between. The CDR3 has 16 residues. The DNA for the CDR3 is TGCGCCAGCAGCTTGCCGACTAATACAGCCAAAAACATTCAGTACTTC. Amino acids: CASSLPTNTAKNIQYF.

This sequence joins TRBV7-8 and TRBJ1-3; no reliable D call. Trimming shortened V by 3 bases and J by 2 bases, and 14 bases separated the two germline ends. CDR3 length: 16 amino acids. CDR1 and CDR2 (germline): SGHVS, FQNEAQ. CDR3 nucleotides: TGTGCCAGCAGCTTCTCCGGCCCCGGGGCTGGAAACACCATATATTTT. Translating it yields CASSFSGPGAGNTIYF. The full variable domain, completed using reference TRBV7-8 and TRBJ1-3, is GAGVSQSPRYKVAKRGQDVALRCDPISGHVSLFWYQQALGQGPEFLTYFQNEAQLDKSGLPSDRFFAERPEGSVSTLKIQRTQQEDSAVYLCASSFSGPGAGNTIYFGEGSWLTVV.

This clone was counted between two and nine times. This CDR3 is also generated by other DNA sequences in the sample. V usage is TRBV5-6 and J usage is TRBJ2-7; D may be TRBD1 (6 bases). This CDR3 comprises 13 residues. Germline loops: CDR1 SGHDT, CDR2 YYEEEE. With 3 bases removed from V and 4 bases from J, the gap between germline ends came to 11 bases. CDR3 coding DNA: TGTGCCAGCAGCTCCACAGGGCGGTACGAGCAGTACTTC. It encodes CASSSTGRYEQYF.

The V gene is TRBV27, the J gene TRBJ1-5, with a tentative D call TRBD1 (5 bases). The CDR3 length is 16 residues. The V gene's germline CDR1 is MNHEY and CDR2 SMNVEV (reference sequence). V was trimmed by 0 bases and J by 0 bases, leaving 9 bases between them. CDR3 residues: CASSLSGTYSNQPQHF. CDR3 in DNA: TGTGCCAGCAGTTTATCTGGGACTTATAGCAATCAGCCCCAGCATTTT.

CDR3 bases: TGTGCCAGCAGCTTAGCGTCACAGTCTAATGAAAAACTGTTTTTT. Protein product: CASSLASQSNEKLFF. The chain has TRBV7-2 and TRBJ1-4; D gene ambiguous. V gave up 0 bases and J gave up 3 bases, with 8 bases separating them. The length of the CDR3 is 15 residues. In germline, CDR1 is SGHTA, CDR2 FQGNSA.

This chain's CDR3 is CASSLIGAEAFF. CDR3 sequence (DNA): TGTGCCAGCAGCTTAATAGGAGCTGAAGCTTTCTTT. The chain uses TRBV13 and TRBJ1-1; no definite D call. The CDR3 contains 12 residues. Trimming stripped 2 bases from V and 6 bases from J, with 7 bases between. CDR1 PRHDT and CDR2 FYEKMQ come from the germline V gene (reference sequence).

The gene calls are TRBV4-1 and TRBJ2-1; weak D call: TRBD1 (6 bases). This CDR3 has 15 amino acids. Trimming took 1 base from V and 10 from J, leaving 17 bases between them. Germline CDR1 MGHRA, CDR2 YSYEKL. For the CDR3, the DNA is TGCGCCAGCAGCCAAGGGACCGCAGGGGATCAGGAGCAGTTCTTC. Translation gives CASSQGTAGDQEQFF.

This chain joins TRBV2 and TRBJ2-2; D possibly corresponds to TRBD2 (5 bases). With 9 bases removed from V and 5 bases from J, the gap between germline ends came to 19 bases. This CDR3 is 15 amino acids long. Germline CDR1 reads SNHLY; CDR2 reads FYNNEI. The CDR3 sequence is CARELSETGTGELFF. The CDR3 DNA follows: TGTGCCAGAGAACTTAGCGAGACGGGAACCGGGGAGCTGTTTTTT.

The V call is TRBV5-4, the J call TRBJ1-2; 7 nucleotides align to TRBD1. V dropped 4 bases and J dropped 3; count of bases not matched to a gene: 12. CDR1 is SGHNT, CDR2 YYREEE, per germline (reference sequence). This CDR3 is 16 amino acids long. The CDR3 region has the DNA TGTGCCAGCAGCCCCCTCGTAGGGGACAGTGACTATGGCTACACCTTC. This gives the protein CASSPLVGDSDYGYTF.